The 31 T cell receptor beta chains presented below share a single source sample, sequenced in a study of blood T cell repertoires in COVID-19. Some clones are missing from TCRdb's copy, which holds only in-frame ones; the method was immunoSEQ multiplex PCR. The sample comprises 130,000 or so clones, just over 85% of which are singletons, and roughly 1.4% rests with the top ten. The sample taken for sequencing was peripheral blood. Receptor source: a woman in her fifties or sixties with acute or convalescent COVID-19.

Remarks on this clone: The junction departs from germline at one end; a sequencing error may be responsible. This chain connects TRBV7-8 to TRBJ2-3; TRBD1 matches at 7 bases. The V gene's germline CDR1 is SGHVS and CDR2 FQNEAQ. The CDR3 length is 12 residues. The CDR3 nucleotides read TGTGCCAGCAGCTCACAGGGGTATGAGTCGGGGTTT. It is translated as CASSSQGYESGF.

The chain links TRBV6-5 to TRBJ2-3; 9 bases agree with TRBD2. Germline assignment: CDR1 MNHEY and CDR2 SVGAGI. Unmatched junction bases numbered 5, after V lost 2 bases and J lost 2 bases. The CDR3 has 16 amino acids. The CDR3 bases are TGTGCCAGCAGTTACGGCTCTAGCGGGATCACAGATACGCAGTATTTT. This translates into CASSYGSSGITDTQYF.

This clone was found a few times. A junction end diverges from the germline sequence, so it may reflect a read error. The rearrangement joins TRBV7-7 to TRBJ2-5; no clear D gene. The germline V gene encodes CDR1 SSHAT and CDR2 FNYEAQ (reference sequence). The CDR3 contains 12 residues. CDR3 sequence (DNA): TGTGCTAGCAGCCCCCTCCGGGAGACCCAGTACTTC. Protein: CASSPLRETQYF.

This chain connects TRBV10-3 to TRBJ1-2; 8 bases agree with TRBD1. This CDR3 is 15 amino acids long. V shed 6 bases and J 0 bases; nucleotides not matched to a gene: 6. Per the germline V gene, CDR1 is ENHRY and CDR2 is SYGVKD. The CDR3 bases are TGTGCCATCAGGGACTCACAGGGGGCTAACTATGGCTACACCTTC. Translated: CAIRDSQGANYGYTF.

The V gene is TRBV6-6, the J gene TRBJ1-1, with D uncertain. The CDR3 runs to 14 residues. The V gene's germline CDR1 is MNHNY and CDR2 SVGAGI (reference sequence). V was shortened by 6 bases and J by 3 bases, with 14 bases between the two germline ends. The CDR3 DNA follows: TGTGCCAGCAGAAATTCTCGGGAGGACACTGAAGCTTTCTTT. This codes for CASRNSREDTEAFF.

The rearrangement uses TRBV9 and TRBJ1-2, with TRBD1 matching 7 bases. In germline, CDR1 is SGDLS, CDR2 YYNGEE. The CDR3 consists of 14 residues. V dropped 3 bases and J dropped 6; count of bases not matched to a gene: 8. The CDR3 loop reads CASSEGGTAHGYTF. The CDR3 bases are TGTGCCAGCAGCGAAGGGGGGACAGCGCATGGCTACACCTTC.

V and J are TRBV30 and TRBJ1-6, with D perhaps TRBD1 (5 bases). V shed 3 bases and J shed 6 bases, with 15 bases lying between them. Germline CDR1 is GTSNPN and CDR2 is SVGIG (reference sequence). The CDR3 is made up of 15 amino acids. This CDR3 reads CAWRTESPFNSPLHF. In DNA, the CDR3 is TGTGCCTGGAGGACAGAGAGTCCATTTAATTCACCCCTCCACTTT.

V usage is TRBV2 and J usage is TRBJ1-2, with D unresolved. This CDR3 contains 13 residues. V dropped 3 bases and J dropped 1 base, with 6 bases sitting between them. Germline values: CDR1 SNHLY, CDR2 FYNNEI. The CDR3 nucleotides read TGTGCCAGCAGTGACGACTTTAACTATGGCTACACCTTC. This gives the protein CASSDDFNYGYTF.

This chain uses TRBV28 with TRBJ2-7; D possibly corresponds to TRBD1 (5 bases). The CDR3 runs to 12 residues. V was pared by 3 bases and J by 8 bases, with 11 bases between. In germline, CDR1 is MDHEN, CDR2 SYDVKM. CDR3 DNA sequence: TGTGCCAGCAGTTTTGGGGCTGGGAAGCAGTACTTC. Translation gives CASSFGAGKQYF.

The V gene is TRBV9, the J gene TRBJ2-2; 12 nucleotides agree with TRBD2. Germline V gene lookup returns CDR1 SGDLS and CDR2 YYNGEE. The ends lost 3 bases at V and 0 bases at J; junction bases unmatched: 6. This CDR3 region has 18 residues. The CDR3 reads CASSARTSGGTNTGELFF. Here the CDR3 DNA reads TGTGCCAGCAGCGCTCGCACTAGCGGGGGGACGAACACCGGGGAGCTGTTTTTT.

V is TRBV7-2 and J is TRBJ2-7; 10 nucleotides match TRBD2. Per the germline V gene, CDR1 is SGHTA and CDR2 is FQGNSA. The CDR3 runs to 15 residues. Trimming took 7 bases from V and 1 from J; bases not matched to a gene: 7. CDR3 sequence (DNA): TGTGCCAGCACTAGGGGTAGCGGGGGGTCCTACGAGCAGTACTTC. It encodes CASTRGSGGSYEQYF.

DNA for the CDR3: TGTGCCAGCAGCGCGGGACTAGCGGGGCGAATTGGGGAGACCCAGTACTTC. It encodes CASSAGLAGRIGETQYF. This chain connects TRBV9 to TRBJ2-5, with 13 bases aligning to TRBD2. In germline, CDR1 is SGDLS, CDR2 YYNGEE. The CDR3 is 17 residues long. V shed 3 bases and J 5 bases; nucleotides not matched to a gene: 10.

The V gene is TRBV7-2, the J gene TRBJ1-3; D is undetermined. CDR1 and CDR2 from the germline V gene are SGHTA and FQGNSA. V lost 4 bases, J lost 4 bases, and 14 bases lay in between. This CDR3 has 15 residues. For the CDR3, the DNA is TGTGCCAGCAGCTATGTCGCGTCCCCAGGAAACACCATATATTTT. Its protein is CASSYVASPGNTIYF. Together with reference TRBV7-2 and TRBJ1-3, the CDR3 gives the full variable domain: GAGVSQSPSNKVTEKGKDVELRCDPISGHTALYWYRQSLGQGLEFLIYFQGNSAPDKSGLPSDRFSAERTGGSVSTLTIQRTQQEDSAVYLCASSYVASPGNTIYFGEGSWLTVV.

J is TRBJ2-3 and V is TRBV18, with 7 bases matching TRBD2. This CDR3 spans 15 amino acids. The trim removed 4 bases at V and 5 bases at J, leaving 9 bases unmatched. Germline V gene data show CDR1 as KGHSH and CDR2 as LQKENI. CDR3 sequence (DNA): TGTGCCAGCTCACTTTCTCCCAGGGAGGGAGATACGCAGTATTTT. This codes for CASSLSPREGDTQYF.

Of note for this clone: Other DNA sequences from this sample encode an identical CDR3 as well. The rearrangement joins TRBV19 to TRBJ1-1; D remains ambiguous. Trimming took off 5 bases at V and 1 base at J, with 8 bases between the two ends. This CDR3 spans 13 amino acids. Germline CDR1 and CDR2: LNHDA and SQIVND (reference sequence). The CDR3 region is CASSRRENTEAFF. In DNA, the CDR3 is TGTGCCAGTAGTCGCCGGGAGAACACTGAAGCTTTCTTT.

This clone was detected only once. The rearrangement links TRBV6-5 to TRBJ2-3, with D tentatively TRBD1 (6 bases). Trimming stripped 7 bases from V and 0 bases from J, with 14 bases between. Germline CDR1 is MNHEY and CDR2 is SVGAGI. The CDR3 is 15 amino acids. The CDR3 DNA reads as TGTGCCAGCAACCCCCTGGGGGCAAGCACAGATACGCAGTATTTT. This encodes CASNPLGASTDTQYF.

Concerning this clone: A junction boundary mismatches the germline segment, possibly from a read error. The chain uses TRBV6-5 and TRBJ2-1; possible D gene TRBD1, 6 bases. Germline V gene lookup returns CDR1 MNHEY and CDR2 SVGAGI. The CDR3 spans 14 residues. CDR3 loop: CASTYSWTDNEQFF. Written as DNA, the CDR3 is TGTGCCAGCACTTACTCCTGGACAGACAATGAGCAGTTCTTC.

The V call is TRBV14, the J call TRBJ1-3, with 7 nucleotides matching TRBD1. Germline V gene data show CDR1 as SGHDN and CDR2 as FVKESK. This CDR3 spans 15 amino acids. The V gene end was trimmed by 4 bases and the J gene end by 3 bases; junction bases not matched to a gene: 6. In nucleotides, the CDR3 is TGTGCCAGCAGCCTCCCGACAGGGCTTGGAAACACCATATATTTT. Its translation is CASSLPTGLGNTIYF.

This chain connects TRBV3-1 (or the pseudogene TRBV3-2) to TRBJ2-2; a weak D match, TRBD2 (6 bases). V lost 0 bases to trimming and J lost 6 bases, with 11 bases between them. This CDR3 region has 15 residues. Germline loops: CDR1 LGHDT, CDR2 YNNKEL (reference sequence). CDR3 in amino acids: CASSQDAGSAGELFF. In nucleotides, the CDR3 is TGTGCCAGCAGCCAAGATGCGGGGAGCGCCGGGGAGCTGTTTTTT.

The V gene is TRBV5-1, the J gene TRBJ1-4; TRBD1 might be the D (5 bases). The length of the CDR3 is 15 residues. Germline CDR1 SGHRS, CDR2 YFSETQ. V lost 4 bases, J lost 0 bases, and 10 bases lay in between. This chain's CDR3 is CASSNLTATNEKLFF. The CDR3 nucleotides read TGCGCCAGCAGCAACTTGACAGCAACTAATGAAAAACTGTTTTTT.

The genes are TRBV5-6 and TRBJ2-3; TRBD2 aligns across 14 bases. CDR3 length equals 18 residues. Germline loops: CDR1 SGHDT, CDR2 YYEEEE. The V segment lost 4 bases and the J segment 5 bases; nucleotides outside the gene matches: 12. The CDR3 region is CASSETGTSGGGGDTQYF. In DNA form, the CDR3 reads TGTGCCAGCAGCGAAACCGGGACTAGCGGGGGTGGCGGAGATACGCAGTATTTT. The complete variable domain, with remaining parts taken from reference TRBV5-6 and TRBJ2-3, reads DAGVTQSPTHLIKTRGQQVTLRCSPKSGHDTVSWYQQALGQGPQFIFQYYEEEERQRGNFPDRFSGHQFPNYSSELNVNALLLGDSALYLCASSETGTSGGGGDTQYFGPGTRLTVL.

J is TRBJ2-6 and V is TRBV4-1, with D maybe TRBD2 (6 bases). Trimming stripped 4 bases from V and 1 base from J, with 8 bases between. The CDR3 consists of 15 residues. CDR1 MGHRA and CDR2 YSYEKL come from the germline V gene. CDR3 amino acids: CASSRGESGANVLTF. The CDR3 coding sequence is TGCGCCAGCAGCCGCGGGGAGTCTGGGGCCAACGTCCTGACTTTC.

In its sample, this clone was seen once. The genes are TRBV5-1 and TRBJ2-1, with 8 bases aligning to TRBD1. There are 16 residues in the CDR3. J lost 8 bases, V lost 4 bases, and 14 bases had no gene match. Germline lookup yields CDR1 SGHRS and CDR2 YFSETQ. The CDR3 coding sequence is TGCGCCAGCAGCCCCCCAAGGCCCGAGACAGGGGATGAGCAGTTCTTC. Translating gives CASSPPRPETGDEQFF.

CDR3 residues: CASSLGTGDYNEQFF. In DNA, the CDR3 is TGTGCCAGCAGTTTAGGGACAGGGGATTACAATGAGCAGTTCTTC. The gene calls are TRBV28 and TRBJ2-1; TRBD1 matches 10 bases. Unmatched junction bases numbered 2, after V lost 2 bases and J lost 4 bases. The CDR3 consists of 15 residues. Looked up from germline, CDR1 is MDHEN and CDR2 is SYDVKM.

This chain links TRBV5-1 with TRBJ1-3; D is unclear. Looked up from germline, CDR1 is SGHRS and CDR2 is YFSETQ. The V and J ends lost 6 bases and 3 bases respectively, with 13 bases between them. This CDR3 spans 14 amino acids. This CDR3 is CASTGSGSGNTIYF. In DNA, the CDR3 is TGCGCCAGCACCGGATCAGGAAGTGGAAACACCATATATTTT.

The gene calls are TRBV30 and TRBJ2-7; TRBD2 matches 13 bases. CDR1 GTSNPN and CDR2 SVGIG come from the germline V gene (reference sequence). The CDR3 sequence is 16 residues long. After removal of 4 bases from V and 0 bases from J, the junction contained 6 bases not matched to a gene. The CDR3 here is CAWNSGTSGVSYEQYF. CDR3 sequence (DNA): TGTGCCTGGAATTCCGGGACTAGCGGGGTCTCCTACGAGCAGTACTTC.

The J gene is TRBJ2-1, the V gene TRBV7-9, with 8 bases lining up with TRBD2. Germline CDR1 reads SEHNR; CDR2 reads FQNEAQ (reference sequence). The CDR3 consists of 19 residues. Germline trimming cut 4 bases from V and 9 bases from J; bases unmatched to any gene: 23. CDR3: CASSSPIVRRGEPRAEQFF. As DNA, the CDR3 is TGTGCCAGCAGCTCCCCAATTGTGAGGCGGGGGGAGCCACGGGCTGAGCAGTTCTTC. The full variable domain, in which reference TRBV7-9 and TRBJ2-1 provide the parts outside the CDR3, is DTGVSQNPRHKITKRGQNVTFRCDPISEHNRLYWYRQTLGQGPEFLTYFQNEAQLEKSRLLSDRFSAERPKGSFSTLEIQRTEQGDSAMYLCASSSPIVRRGEPRAEQFFGPGTRLTVL.

This chain links TRBV23-1 with TRBJ1-5; D remains unclear. TRBV23-1 is an ORF, with its function uncertain. This CDR3 has 15 residues. The ends were cut back, 0 bases at V and 4 bases at J, with 10 bases in the middle. This CDR3 reads CASSQSRGRNQPQHF. In DNA, the CDR3 is TGCGCCAGCAGTCAATCCCGAGGGAGAAATCAGCCCCAGCATTTT.

This clone was found a few times. This chain connects TRBV19 to TRBJ2-7, with D possibly matching TRBD1 (5 bases). CDR1 and CDR2 from the germline V gene are LNHDA and SQIVND (reference sequence). CDR3 length: 15 amino acids. The ends were cut back, 1 base at V and 2 bases at J, with 12 bases in the middle. The CDR3 DNA reads TGTGCCAGTAGTATAGCAGGGAACCCCACCTACGAGCAGTACTTC. Its translation: CASSIAGNPTYEQYF.

The chain links TRBV6-6 to TRBJ2-7, with 12 bases identical to TRBD2. Trimming at V came to 6 bases and at J to 6 bases, leaving 6 bases not matched to a gene. The germline CDR1 and CDR2 sequences are MNHNY and SVGAGI (reference sequence). CDR3 length: 14 residues. The CDR3 spells CASRTTSGGPEQYF. DNA of the CDR3: TGTGCCAGCAGGACTACTAGCGGGGGGCCCGAGCAGTACTTC.

A few counts support this clone. This rearrangement joins TRBV28 to TRBJ2-7; 12 bases match TRBD1. The CDR3 totals 16 residues. The V and J ends lost 0 bases and 12 bases, in that order; junction bases with no gene match: 12. The germline gives CDR1 MDHEN, CDR2 SYDVKM. In DNA, the CDR3 is TGTGCCAGCAGTTTATGGGGTCCGGGACAGGGGGCTGTTATGTACTTC. Residues: CASSLWGPGQGAVMYF.